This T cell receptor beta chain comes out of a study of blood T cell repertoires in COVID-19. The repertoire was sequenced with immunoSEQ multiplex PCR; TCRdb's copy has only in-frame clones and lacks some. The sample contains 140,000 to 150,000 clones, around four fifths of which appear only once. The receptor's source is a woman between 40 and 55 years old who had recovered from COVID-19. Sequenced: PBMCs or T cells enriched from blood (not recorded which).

The CDR3 bases are TGTGCCATCAGTGAGTCATATCGGGATAACACTGAAGCTTTCTTT. It codes for CAISESYRDNTEAFF. The gene calls are TRBV10-3 and TRBJ1-1; D remains ambiguous. Trimming shortened V by 0 bases and J by 2 bases, and 10 bases separated the two germline ends. Germline V gene lookup returns CDR1 ENHRY and CDR2 SYGVKD. This CDR3 is 15 amino acids long.